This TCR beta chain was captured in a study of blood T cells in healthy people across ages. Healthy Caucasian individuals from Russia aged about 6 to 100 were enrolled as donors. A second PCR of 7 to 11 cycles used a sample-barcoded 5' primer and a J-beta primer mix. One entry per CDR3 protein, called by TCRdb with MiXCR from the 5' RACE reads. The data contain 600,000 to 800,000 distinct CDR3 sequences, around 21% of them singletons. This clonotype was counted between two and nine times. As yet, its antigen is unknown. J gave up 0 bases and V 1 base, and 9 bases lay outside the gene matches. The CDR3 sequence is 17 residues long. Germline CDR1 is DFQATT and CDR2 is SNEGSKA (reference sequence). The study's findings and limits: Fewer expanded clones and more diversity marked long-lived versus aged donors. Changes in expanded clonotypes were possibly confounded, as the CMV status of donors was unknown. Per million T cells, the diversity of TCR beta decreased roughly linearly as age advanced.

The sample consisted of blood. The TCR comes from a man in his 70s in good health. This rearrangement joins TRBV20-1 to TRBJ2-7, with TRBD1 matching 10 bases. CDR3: CSARGAWGQGNSYEQYF. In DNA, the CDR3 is TGCAGTGCTAGAGGGGCTTGGGGACAGGGGAACTCCTACGAGCAGTACTTC.